This TCR beta chain is drawn from a study of metastatic and nonmetastatic thyroid tumors. Study-level information: Across blood and tumor or nodule tissue, repertoires from malignant and benign thyroid patients were compared with one another.

No patient received treatment before thyroid surgery. Using MiXCR, TCRdb reanalyzed the PCR reads. The sample records roughly 40,000 clones, 15% to 20% being singletons. The CDR3 loop spans 13 amino acids. Germline-derived CDR1 and CDR2 are SQVTM and ANQGSEA. Trimming took 0 bases from V and 0 from J, leaving 5 bases between them. Only a few counts were recorded for this clone. The rearrangement links TRBV29-1 to TRBJ1-1; D gene unclear. This sequence was found in a female donor with papillary thyroid cancer or a benign thyroid nodule (not recorded which). Some clones in this sample may be carry-over from other donors' samples. Input material: tumor tissue. Here the CDR3 DNA reads TGCAGCGTTGAAGACGGCCTGAACACTGAAGCTTTCTTT. Its translation: CSVEDGLNTEAFF.